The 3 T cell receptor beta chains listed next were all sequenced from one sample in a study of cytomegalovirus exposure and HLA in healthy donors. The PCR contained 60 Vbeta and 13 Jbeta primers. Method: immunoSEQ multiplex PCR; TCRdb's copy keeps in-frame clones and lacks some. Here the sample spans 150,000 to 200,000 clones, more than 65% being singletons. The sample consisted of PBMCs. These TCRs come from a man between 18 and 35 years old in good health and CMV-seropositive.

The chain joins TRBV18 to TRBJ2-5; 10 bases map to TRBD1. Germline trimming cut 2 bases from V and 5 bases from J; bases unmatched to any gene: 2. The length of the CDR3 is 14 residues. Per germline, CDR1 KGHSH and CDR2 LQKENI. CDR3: CASSPGTGEETQYF. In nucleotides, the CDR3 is TGTGCCAGCTCACCAGGGACAGGGGAGGAGACCCAGTACTTC.

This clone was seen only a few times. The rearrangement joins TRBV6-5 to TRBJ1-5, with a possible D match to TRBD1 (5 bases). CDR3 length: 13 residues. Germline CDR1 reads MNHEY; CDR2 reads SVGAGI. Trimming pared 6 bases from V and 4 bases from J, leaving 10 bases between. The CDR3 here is CASRGRANQPQHF. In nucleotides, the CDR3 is TGTGCCAGCAGAGGCAGGGCTAATCAGCCCCAGCATTTT.

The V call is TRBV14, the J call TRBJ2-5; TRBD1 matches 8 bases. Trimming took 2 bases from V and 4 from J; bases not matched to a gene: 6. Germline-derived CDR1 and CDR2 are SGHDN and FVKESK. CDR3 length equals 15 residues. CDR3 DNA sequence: TGTGCCAGCAGCCAAACACAGGGGGTCGGAGAGACCCAGTACTTC. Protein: CASSQTQGVGETQYF.